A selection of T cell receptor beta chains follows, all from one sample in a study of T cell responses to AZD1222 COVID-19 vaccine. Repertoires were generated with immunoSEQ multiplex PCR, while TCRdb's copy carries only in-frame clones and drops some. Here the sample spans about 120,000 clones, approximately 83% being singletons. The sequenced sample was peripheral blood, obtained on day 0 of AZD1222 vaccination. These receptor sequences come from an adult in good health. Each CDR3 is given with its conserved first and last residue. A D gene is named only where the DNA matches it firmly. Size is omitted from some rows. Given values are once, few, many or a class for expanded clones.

CASSQPEGGLAGVETQYF | TGTGCCAGCAGCCAACCAGAAGGTGGACTAGCGGGAGTGGAGACCCAGTACTTC | TRBD2 | TRBJ2-5 | TRBV3-1/TRBV3-2 | .
CASSQCRGRRKGQPQHF | TGCGCCAGCAGCCAATGCAGGGGGCGTAGGAAGGGGCAGCCCCAGCATTTT | TRBD1 | TRBJ1-5 | TRBV4-3 | .
CAWSRQLDSPLHF | TGTGCCTGGAGTAGGCAGTTGGATTCACCCCTCCACTTT | . | TRBJ1-6 | TRBV30 | .
CASSITGELFF | TGTGCCAGTAGTATCACCGGGGAGCTGTTTTTT | . | TRBJ2-2 | TRBV19 | .
CASGGMELFF | TGTGCCAGCGGGGGTATGGAACTGTTTTTT | . | TRBJ1-4 | TRBV7-9 | .
CASSEVNTNEKLFF | TGCGCCAGCAGCGAAGTGAACACTAATGAAAAACTGTTTTTT | . | TRBJ1-4 | TRBV5-1 | .
CASSTSTETGVLFSYEQYF | TGTGCCAGCAGCACTAGTACCGAGACAGGGGTCCTCTTCTCCTACGAGCAGTACTTC | TRBD1 | TRBJ2-7 | TRBV11-3 | .
CASSLRDKQETQYF | TGTGCCAGCAGCTTACGGGACAAGCAAGAGACCCAGTACTTC | . | TRBJ2-5 | TRBV11-3 | .
CASSIWQVTNTEAFF | TGTGCCAGTAGTATATGGCAAGTCACGAACACTGAAGCTTTCTTT | . | TRBJ1-1 | TRBV19 | .
CASSLDRYEQYF | TGCGCCAGCAGCCTAGACCGCTACGAGCAGTACTTC | . | TRBJ2-7 | TRBV4-1 | once
CASTDRASYEQYF | TGTGCCAGCACGGACAGGGCCTCCTACGAGCAGTACTTC | TRBD1 | TRBJ2-7 | TRBV7-8 | .
CASSPSPGQGGSPLHF | TGTGCCAGCTCACCCTCCCCGGGACAGGGAGGGTCACCCCTCCACTTT | TRBD1 | TRBJ1-6 | TRBV18 | .
CASSPNPGAYNEQFF | TGTGCCAGCTCACCGAACCCAGGGGCCTACAATGAGCAGTTCTTC | . | TRBJ2-1 | TRBV18 | .
CASSLVGTQSSYEQYF | TGTGCCAGCAGCTTAGTCGGGACCCAAAGCTCCTACGAGCAGTACTTC | . | TRBJ2-7 | TRBV7-2 | .
CAWLRDRGRERAGELFF | TGTGCCTGGCTAAGGGACAGGGGGCGCGAAAGGGCCGGGGAGCTGTTTTTT | TRBD1 | TRBJ2-2 | TRBV30 | .
CASSQVAGDHSGANVLTF | TGTGCCAGCAGCCAAGTGGCAGGGGACCACTCTGGGGCCAACGTCCTGACTTTC | . | TRBJ2-6 | TRBV4-2 | .
CASSLGLRANEQYF | TGTGCCAGCAGCTTGGGCCTCAGGGCGAACGAGCAGTACTTC | . | TRBJ2-7 | TRBV5-5 | .
CASSEAGEQFF | TGTGCCAGCAGTGAAGCGGGTGAGCAGTTCTTC | . | TRBJ2-1 | TRBV6-1 | .
CASSSQGAPDTQYF | TGTGCCAGCAGTTCACAGGGGGCTCCAGATACGCAGTATTTT | TRBD1 | TRBJ2-3 | TRBV6-2/TRBV6-3 | .
CASSLRQGNQPQHF | TGTGCCAGCAGCTTAAGACAGGGGAATCAGCCCCAGCATTTT | TRBD1 | TRBJ1-5 | TRBV7-2 | .
CASSAPRLAVFEQFF | TGTGCCAGCAGCGCCCCCCGGCTGGCAGTGTTCGAGCAGTTCTTC | . | TRBJ2-1 | TRBV7-9 | .
CATAPTGSSYNEQFF | TGTGCCACCGCCCCGACAGGGTCATCCTACAATGAGCAGTTCTTC | TRBD1 | TRBJ2-1 | TRBV19 | .
CSATGFDTEAFF | TGCAGCGCTACAGGGTTTGACACTGAAGCTTTCTTT | . | TRBJ1-1 | TRBV29-1 | .
CASSRDPTEDTQYF | TGTGCCAGCAGTAGGGACCCCACGGAAGATACGCAGTATTTT | . | TRBJ2-3 | TRBV6-5 | .
CASSLKGTSNQPQHF | TGTGCCAGCAGCTTAAAGGGGACTAGCAATCAGCCCCAGCATTTT | . | TRBJ1-5 | TRBV11-3 | .
CASSFFVTQQYF | TGTGCCAGCAGCTTTTTCGTGACCCAGCAGTACTTC | . | TRBJ2-7 | TRBV11-2 | .
CSVKTTGTGAANEQFF | TGCAGTGTCAAGACCACCGGGACAGGAGCTGCCAATGAGCAGTTCTTC | TRBD1 | TRBJ2-1 | TRBV29-1 | .
CASSSGPSSYEQYF | TGTGCCAGCAGCTCGGGACCGAGCTCCTACGAGCAGTACTTC | . | TRBJ2-7 | TRBV11-3 | .
CASSQEWLNYEQYF | TGTGCCAGCAGCCAAGAATGGCTTAACTACGAGCAGTACTTC | . | TRBJ2-7 | TRBV3-1/TRBV3-2 | .
CASSFVHRGGCSNQPQHF | TGTGCCAGCAGCTTTGTACACAGGGGTGGTTGCAGCAATCAGCCCCAGCATTTT | . | TRBJ1-5 | TRBV12-1 | medium-sized
CASSTEGYWLSTNEKLFF | TGTGCCAGTAGTACTGAGGGATATTGGCTTTCCACTAATGAAAAACTGTTTTTT | . | TRBJ1-4 | TRBV19 | .
CASSLRDRDTEAFF | TGTGCCAGCAGCTTGAGGGACAGGGACACTGAAGCTTTCTTT | TRBD1 | TRBJ1-1 | TRBV7-9 | .
CAIRGPPADTQYF | TGTGCCATCAGGGGACCCCCTGCCGATACGCAGTATTTT | . | TRBJ2-3 | TRBV10-3 | .
CASSLSGNTDTQYF | TGTGCCAGCAGCTTAAGTGGGAACACAGATACGCAGTATTTT | . | TRBJ2-3 | TRBV7-3 | .
CASSFTGDEQYF | TGTGCCAGCAGTTTCACAGGGGACGAGCAGTACTTC | TRBD1 | TRBJ2-7 | TRBV12-3/TRBV12-4 | .
CASTPSPSSYEQYF | TGTGCCAGCACTCCGAGTCCGAGCTCCTACGAGCAGTACTTC | . | TRBJ2-7 | TRBV6-5 | .
CASSPDREKLFF | TGTGCCAGCTCACCCGACAGGGAAAAACTGTTTTTT | . | TRBJ1-4 | TRBV18 | .
CASSPGPIPYEQYF | TGTGCCAGCAGCCCGGGACCTATCCCCTACGAGCAGTACTTC | . | TRBJ2-7 | TRBV7-9 | .
CASSQGVTGRYEQYF | TGCGCCAGCAGCCAAGGAGTTACAGGGCGGTACGAGCAGTACTTC | . | TRBJ2-7 | TRBV5-1 | .
CASSLALAGVGDTQYF | TGTGCCAGCAGCTTGGCCCTAGCGGGAGTGGGGGATACGCAGTATTTT | TRBD2 | TRBJ2-3 | TRBV5-6 | few
CASSLGGGALTDTQYF | TGCGCCAGCAGCTTGGGCGGGGGGGCCCTCACAGATACGCAGTATTTT | TRBD2 | TRBJ2-3 | TRBV5-1 | .
CASSPGDTPNYGYTF | TGTGCCAGCAGTCCAGGGGACACCCCGAACTATGGCTACACCTTC | . | TRBJ1-2 | TRBV27 | .
CASRGPYEQYF | TGTGCCAGCCGGGGCCCTTACGAGCAGTACTTC | . | TRBJ2-7 | TRBV5-8 | .
CATTRAGSYNEQFF | TGTGCCACCACGAGGGCGGGCTCCTACAATGAGCAGTTCTTC | . | TRBJ2-1 | TRBV28 | .
CASSSHDGFYGYTF | TGTGCCAGCAGTTCACACGACGGGTTCTATGGCTACACCTTC | . | TRBJ1-2 | TRBV28 | .
CASSVGLAGEGYGYTF | TGTGCCAGCAGCGTAGGTCTGGCAGGGGAAGGGTATGGCTACACCTTC | . | TRBJ1-2 | TRBV9 | .
CASSLHAVASYEQYF | TGCGCCAGCAGCCTACATGCGGTAGCCTCCTACGAGCAGTACTTC | . | TRBJ2-7 | TRBV4-1 | .
CASSRTGEEQFF | TGTGCCAGCAGCCGGACCGGAGAGGAGCAGTTCTTC | . | TRBJ2-1 | TRBV7-3 | .
CASSSGTGAQETQYF | TGTGCTAGCAGCAGCGGGACAGGAGCACAAGAGACCCAGTACTTC | . | TRBJ2-5 | TRBV7-7 | .
CASSLLGAGANVLTF | TGTGCCAGCAGCTTACTGGGGGCTGGGGCCAACGTCCTGACTTTC | . | TRBJ2-6 | TRBV7-2 | .
CASRSLAGNETQYF | TGTGCCAGCAGATCACTAGCGGGGAATGAGACCCAGTACTTC | TRBD2 | TRBJ2-5 | TRBV27 | once
CASSLRDTQYF | TGCGCCAGCAGCTTGAGGGATACGCAGTATTTT | . | TRBJ2-3 | TRBV5-1 | .